This entry lists 8 T cell receptor beta chains sequenced from one sample in a study of T cell changes during pregnancy in multiple sclerosis. Produced via immunoSEQ multiplex PCR; TCRdb's table is partial and in-frame only. The sample contains tens of thousands of clones, over 80% of which appear only once. The sample was CD4+ T cells from peripheral blood mononuclear cells, taken in the third trimester of pregnancy. The receptors stem from a female donor with multiple sclerosis, enrolled in a pregnancy study.

The genes are TRBV7-9 and TRBJ2-2; 11 nucleotides match TRBD2. CDR3 length equals 18 residues. The junction had 6 bases not matched to a gene; V was cut back by 3 bases and J by 0 bases. The germline gives CDR1 SEHNR, CDR2 FQNEAQ (reference sequence). CDR3 nucleotides: TGTGCCAGCAGCTTTCTAGCGGGAGGACGAGCGAACACCGGGGAGCTGTTTTTT. Its translation is CASSFLAGGRANTGELFF.

J is TRBJ2-2 and V is TRBV2, with D tentatively TRBD2 (5 bases). V lost 7 bases and J 6 bases, leaving 9 bases between the germline ends. The CDR3 consists of 12 residues. Germline V gene lookup returns CDR1 SNHLY and CDR2 FYNNEI. CDR3 nucleotide sequence: TGTGCCAGCAACATGGGAGCCGGGGAGCTGTTTTTT. This codes for CASNMGAGELFF.

CDR3 amino acids: CASSWGLAGGQANTGELFF. CDR3 nucleotides: TGTGCCAGCAGCTGGGGACTAGCGGGAGGGCAGGCGAACACCGGGGAGCTGTTTTTT. The gene calls are TRBV7-9 and TRBJ2-2; TRBD2 agrees at 16 bases. The CDR3 has 19 amino acids. CDR1 is SEHNR and CDR2 is FQNEAQ in the germline V gene (reference sequence). V trimming: 4 bases; J trimming: 0 bases; junction bases outside the gene matches: 5.

The chain links TRBV28 to TRBJ1-1, with unresolved D. V lost 9 bases to trimming and J lost 3 bases, with 11 bases between them. Germline values: CDR1 MDHEN, CDR2 SYDVKM. This CDR3 contains 12 residues. The CDR3 region has the DNA TGTGCCAGTGTGGCTTCCGACACTGAAGCTTTCTTT. Protein: CASVASDTEAFF.

The rearrangement joins TRBV4-1 to TRBJ2-5; 7 positions match TRBD2. Trimming at V came to 0 bases and at J to 5 bases, leaving 6 bases not matched to a gene. The CDR3 contains 15 residues. Germline loops: CDR1 MGHRA, CDR2 YSYEKL. In DNA form, the CDR3 reads TGCGCCAGCAGCCAAGAAGTCGAACTAGCGGAGACCCAGTACTTC. Amino acids: CASSQEVELAETQYF.

This sequence joins TRBV10-3 and TRBJ1-5; D is perhaps TRBD1 (5 bases). CDR3 length: 15 residues. Germline V gene data show CDR1 as ENHRY and CDR2 as SYGVKD. V was clipped by 10 bases and J by 2 bases, with 18 bases between them. In nucleotides, the CDR3 is TGTGCCACCGGATGGGCCTTACAGGGCAATCAGCCCCAGCATTTT. Its translation is CATGWALQGNQPQHF.

V is TRBV7-8 and J is TRBJ1-2; D is ambiguous. CDR1 SGHVS and CDR2 FQNEAQ come from the germline V gene. There are 17 residues in the CDR3. V shed 2 bases and J shed 6 bases, with 22 bases lying between them. The CDR3 DNA reads TGTGCCAGCAGCTTACCCCCCGCAGGACTGTCGTACGATGGCTACACCTTC. Amino acids: CASSLPPAGLSYDGYTF.

V usage is TRBV4-2 and J usage is TRBJ2-3; D is perhaps TRBD2 (6 bases). The V gene's germline CDR1 is LGHNA and CDR2 YNFKEQ. The CDR3 extends over 17 amino acids. Trimming took 6 bases from V and 2 from J, leaving 21 bases between them. CDR3: CASSPIGTPGTTDTQYF. The CDR3 DNA follows: TGTGCCAGCAGTCCCATCGGGACTCCTGGTACCACAGATACGCAGTATTTT.